Listed below are T cell receptor beta chains from one sample, sequenced in a study of Ad26.COV2.S vaccination and SARS-CoV-2 variants. Here immunoSEQ multiplex PCR was the method, and the copy in TCRdb shows in-frame clones only, minus some. This table has over 110,000 clones, roughly 89% appearing once. The input for sequencing was peripheral blood, taken after recovery from COVID-19. These receptors were taken from a human donor who had recovered from COVID-19. Both conserved end residues are part of each CDR3. Each record gives: CDR3 length, clone size, V gene, J gene, D gene, CDR3 protein, CDR3 DNA. The D gene is left open where the match is weak. Clone size is given for some rows only: seen once, a few or many times, or a class if the clone is expanded.

length: 17
size: once
V: TRBV19
J: TRBJ1-5
D: TRBD1
CDR3: CASRNPQGAHSNQPQHF
DNA: TGTGCCAGTAGAAACCCCCAGGGGGCACATAGCAATCAGCCCCAGCATTTT

length: 13
size: .
V: TRBV7-9
J: TRBJ1-4
D: .
CDR3: CASSFRSLEKLFF
DNA: TGTGCCAGCAGCTTTCGGTCCTTGGAAAAACTGTTTTTT

length: 14
size: .
V: TRBV15
J: TRBJ1-1
D: .
CDR3: CATSRDRGNTEAFF
DNA: TGTGCCACCAGCAGAGACAGGGGGAACACTGAAGCTTTCTTT

length: 13
size: .
V: TRBV18
J: TRBJ1-1
D: .
CDR3: CASSPGLAPEAFF
DNA: TGTGCCAGCTCACCAGGGTTGGCACCTGAAGCTTTCTTT

length: 17
size: .
V: TRBV7-9
J: TRBJ2-3
D: .
CDR3: CASSSEPQGSSTDTQYF
DNA: TGTGCCAGCAGCTCCGAACCCCAGGGCTCTAGCACAGATACGCAGTATTTT

length: 17
size: once
V: TRBV7-9
J: TRBJ2-5
D: .
CDR3: CASSLVLTGRPLETQYF
DNA: TGTGCCAGCAGCTTAGTACTCACAGGTCGTCCGTTGGAGACCCAGTACTTC

length: 15
size: .
V: TRBV6-5
J: TRBJ2-3
D: .
CDR3: CASSYSVYFTDTQYF
DNA: TGTGCCAGCAGTTACTCTGTCTACTTCACAGATACGCAGTATTTT

length: 17
size: .
V: TRBV15
J: TRBJ2-2
D: .
CDR3: CATSREKRASAAGELFF
DNA: TGTGCCACCAGCAGAGAAAAGAGGGCTAGCGCGGCCGGGGAGCTGTTTTTT

length: 14
size: .
V: TRBV6-2/TRBV6-3
J: TRBJ2-1
D: .
CDR3: CASSYGRRGDEQFF
DNA: TGTGCCAGCAGTTACGGACGTAGAGGGGATGAGCAGTTCTTC

length: 12
size: once
V: TRBV30
J: TRBJ1-1
D: .
CDR3: CAWSFSQIEAFF
DNA: TGTGCCTGGAGTTTTAGCCAAATTGAAGCTTTCTTT

length: 17
size: once
V: TRBV30
J: TRBJ2-3
D: .
CDR3: CAWSVATVVGPTDTQYF
DNA: TGTGCCTGGAGTGTAGCCACTGTCGTGGGGCCCACAGATACGCAGTATTTT

length: 14
size: .
V: TRBV21-1
J: TRBJ2-1
D: .
CDR3: CASTRRTPNNEQFF
DNA: TGTGCCAGCACGAGGCGGACCCCCAACAATGAGCAGTTCTTC

length: 15
size: once
V: TRBV7-2
J: TRBJ1-4
D: .
CDR3: CASSLSSDLGEKLFF
DNA: TGTGCCAGCAGCTTATCATCCGACCTAGGGGAAAAACTGTTTTTT

length: 17
size: .
V: TRBV6-6
J: TRBJ1-1
D: .
CDR3: CASSRQLVSLMNTEAFF
DNA: TGTGCCAGCAGCCGACAGCTGGTGTCCCTCATGAACACTGAAGCTTTCTTT

length: 17
size: .
V: TRBV27
J: TRBJ2-2
D: TRBD1
CDR3: CASSWDRGALGTGELFF
DNA: TGTGCCAGCAGTTGGGACAGGGGGGCCTTGGGAACCGGGGAGCTGTTTTTT

length: 14
size: .
V: TRBV28
J: TRBJ1-2
D: .
CDR3: CASSAPGRDYGYTF
DNA: TGTGCCAGCAGTGCCCCCGGGCGAGACTATGGCTACACCTTC

length: 14
size: .
V: TRBV6-1
J: TRBJ2-7
D: .
CDR3: CASSEQVSAYEQYF
DNA: TGTGCCAGCAGTGAACAAGTTTCCGCCTACGAGCAGTACTTC

length: 17
size: .
V: TRBV9
J: TRBJ1-1
D: .
CDR3: CASSVGEGRGMNTEAFF
DNA: TGTGCCAGCAGCGTAGGTGAGGGTAGGGGGATGAACACTGAAGCTTTCTTT

length: 16
size: few
V: TRBV24-1
J: TRBJ2-2
D: .
CDR3: CATSDFIGQNTGELFF
DNA: TGTGCCACCAGTGATTTTATAGGACAGAACACCGGGGAGCTGTTTTTT

length: 12
size: .
V: TRBV12-5
J: TRBJ1-1
D: .
CDR3: CASGLGGYEAFF
DNA: TGTGCTAGTGGTTTGGGTGGATATGAAGCTTTCTTT

length: 13
size: once
V: TRBV6-2/TRBV6-3
J: TRBJ2-7
D: TRBD1
CDR3: CASSPGQVSEQYF
DNA: TGTGCCAGCAGTCCGGGACAGGTCTCCGAGCAGTACTTC

length: 15
size: .
V: TRBV4-2
J: TRBJ2-7
D: .
CDR3: CASSQDPGTPYEQYF
DNA: TGTGCCAGCAGCCAAGATCCGGGTACCCCCTACGAGCAGTACTTC

length: 18
size: .
V: TRBV6-1
J: TRBJ2-2
D: TRBD1
CDR3: CASSEGGRGHPVTGELFF
DNA: TGTGCCAGCAGTGAAGGAGGCAGGGGGCACCCGGTCACCGGGGAGCTGTTTTTT

length: 13
size: .
V: TRBV2
J: TRBJ1-1
D: TRBD1
CDR3: CASSMTGDTEAFF
DNA: TGTGCCAGCAGTATGACAGGGGACACTGAAGCTTTCTTT

length: 15
size: .
V: TRBV5-5
J: TRBJ1-5
D: TRBD1
CDR3: CASSSGGTAYQPQHF
DNA: TGTGCCAGCAGCTCCGGCGGGACAGCTTATCAGCCCCAGCATTTT

length: 13
size: .
V: TRBV5-6
J: TRBJ2-7
D: .
CDR3: CASSLGRSYEQYF
DNA: TGTGCCAGCAGCCTGGGGCGGTCCTACGAGCAGTACTTC

length: 16
size: few
V: TRBV2
J: TRBJ1-6
D: .
CDR3: CASRAPQGAGDSPLHF
DNA: TGTGCCAGCAGGGCCCCACAGGGAGCTGGGGATTCACCCCTCCACTTT

length: 13
size: once
V: TRBV6-6
J: TRBJ1-2
D: .
CDR3: CASSYSKDYGYTF
DNA: TGTGCCAGCAGTTACTCGAAGGACTATGGCTACACCTTC

length: 12
size: .
V: TRBV5-1
J: TRBJ1-1
D: TRBD1
CDR3: CASSPGQRLAFF
DNA: TGCGCCAGCAGCCCGGGACAGCGGTTGGCTTTCTTT

length: 14
size: .
V: TRBV9
J: TRBJ1-2
D: TRBD1
CDR3: CASSPGTGWDGYTF
DNA: TGTGCCAGCAGCCCAGGGACAGGATGGGATGGCTACACCTTC

length: 15
size: .
V: TRBV27
J: TRBJ2-7
D: .
CDR3: CASSSQGFPSYEQYF
DNA: TGTGCCAGCAGTTCACAGGGCTTCCCCTCTTACGAGCAGTACTTC

length: 14
size: .
V: TRBV4-3
J: TRBJ1-2
D: .
CDR3: CASSQETLTYGYTF
DNA: TGCGCCAGCAGCCAAGAGACGTTAACTTATGGCTACACCTTC

length: 13
size: .
V: TRBV6-5
J: TRBJ2-1
D: TRBD2
CDR3: CASRTGGGNEQFF
DNA: TGTGCCAGCAGGACGGGGGGGGGCAATGAGCAGTTCTTC

length: 14
size: .
V: TRBV6-5
J: TRBJ1-2
D: .
CDR3: CASSTVPVGDGYTF
DNA: TGTGCCAGCTCAACAGTACCGGTAGGCGATGGCTACACCTTC

length: 12
size: .
V: TRBV11-3
J: TRBJ1-1
D: .
CDR3: CASSLGTDEAFF
DNA: TGTGCCAGCAGCCTCGGGACGGATGAAGCTTTCTTT

length: 17
size: .
V: TRBV28
J: TRBJ1-1
D: .
CDR3: CASSLAPPAVVNTEAFF
DNA: TGTGCCAGCAGTTTGGCCCCACCCGCCGTGGTGAACACTGAAGCTTTCTTT

length: 14
size: .
V: TRBV5-5
J: TRBJ2-2
D: .
CDR3: CASRRGSNTGELFF
DNA: TGTGCCAGCAGAAGGGGGTCGAACACCGGGGAGCTGTTTTTT

length: 15
size: .
V: TRBV4-3
J: TRBJ1-4
D: .
CDR3: CASSPLTAGPSSLFF
DNA: TGCGCCAGCAGCCCCCTCACCGCGGGACCAAGTTCACTGTTTTTT

length: 14
size: once
V: TRBV6-5
J: TRBJ1-5
D: .
CDR3: CASSPGAGGQPQHF
DNA: TGTGCCAGCAGTCCCGGGGCTGGGGGTCAGCCCCAGCATTTT

length: 15
size: .
V: TRBV5-4
J: TRBJ1-6
D: TRBD1
CDR3: CASSSSGGHNSPLHF
DNA: TGTGCCAGCAGCTCCTCAGGGGGACACAATTCACCCCTCCACTTT

length: 14
size: .
V: TRBV5-1
J: TRBJ2-1
D: .
CDR3: CASSLDRERNEQFF
DNA: TGCGCCAGCAGCTTGGACAGGGAGAGAAATGAGCAGTTCTTC

length: 15
size: .
V: TRBV10-1
J: TRBJ2-3
D: TRBD2
CDR3: CASNSDREGRDTQYF
DNA: TGCGCCAGCAACTCTGACCGGGAGGGAAGGGATACGCAGTATTTT

length: 13
size: .
V: TRBV30
J: TRBJ1-4
D: TRBD1
CDR3: CAWNQGALEKLFF
DNA: TGTGCCTGGAACCAGGGGGCATTGGAAAAACTGTTTTTT